The rows below give T cell receptor beta chains drawn from one sample of a study of siplizumab effects on memory and regulatory T cells. Profiled with immunoSEQ multiplex PCR; TCRdb holds only in-frame clones, not every one. This table holds nearly 85,000 clones, approximately 95% found once. The sample was CD8+ T cells sorted from blood. The receptors stem from a human donor in good health. Each CDR3 is given without its conserved first and last residue. The D gene is left open where the match is weak.

CDR3 length,D gene,V gene,CDR3 protein
12,.,TRBV19,ASSIGTANYGYT
14,TRBD2,TRBV9,ASSFRLAGGTGELF
13,TRBD1,TRBV27,ASSPAGQGAYEQY
14,TRBD1,TRBV28,ASSLTQDREKNIQY
14,.,TRBV28,ASSAPGTSLPYEQY
13,.,TRBV9,ASSVAWGGYNEQF
13,TRBD2,TRBV4-2,ASSEKREGSDTQY
12,TRBD2,TRBV19,ASSWGRGTDTQY
14,.,TRBV6-1,ASSELAGEGADTQY
12,.,TRBV13,ASATIGANEKLF
12,TRBD1,TRBV6-1,ASSDDRVGNTIY
13,TRBD1,TRBV19,ASSPRQGETYEQY
12,TRBD1,TRBV7-8,ASSMGQGRDIQY
11,.,TRBV5-1,ASSLGQDTEAF
14,.,TRBV9,ASSASGRTGANVLT
13,.,TRBV6-4,ASSELAYRGNEQF
13,.,TRBV4-1,ASSQAGAVQETQY
13,.,TRBV11-2,ASSPTGVSYNEQF
13,TRBD1,TRBV7-9,ASRYDRARTDTQY
12,.,TRBV6-5,ASSYSNSIYEQY
14,TRBD1,TRBV7-9,ASSPDRGANTGELF
13,TRBD2,TRBV5-1,ASSLEGLENDEQF
13,TRBD2,TRBV7-3,ASSLEGGLFYEQY
14,TRBD2,TRBV5-4,ASRLPGTSREGEQF
13,.,TRBV5-8,AMPPPTGYSYEQY
14,.,TRBV11-2,ASSISGRGMNTEAF
14,.,TRBV27,ASSLTRVGGLDEAF